A single T cell receptor beta chain is shown here with its context. With template switching, a universal primer site was added, and the cDNA carried unique molecular identifiers. TCRdb redid the calling of the 5' RACE reads with MiXCR, one entry per CDR3 protein. The sample has approximately 700,000 distinct CDR3 sequences, about 20% seen once; the top ten hold 10% to 15%. The data derive from a study of identical twins. J gave up 4 bases and V 6 bases, and 5 bases lay outside the gene matches. Germline V CDR1 and CDR2: MDHEN, SYDVKM. The CDR3 spans 13 residues. These same records also appear under a second study, on T cells expressing NK-cell markers. This second study notes: Repertoire data for TCR beta were derived from sorted T cells (CD3+CD56+NKG2C+, CD3+CD56+NKG2C- and CD3+CD56-NKG2C+). Only alpha-beta TCR T cells were sorted in several experiments, using an anti-gamma-delta TCR antibody. Roughly 1.0-8% of CD8+ T cells in several donors belonged to dominant NKG2C+ clonotypes.

The specimen sequenced was PBMCs. The gene calls are TRBV28 and TRBJ1-2, with 7 bases identical to TRBD1. The TCR comes from a woman between 18 and 29 years old in good health. DNA for the CDR3: TGTGCCAGCAGGGCAGGGGGTCGCTATGGCTACACCTTC. It specifies CASRAGGRYGYTF.